The 14 T cell receptor beta chains below all came from one sample that was sequenced in a study of blood T cell repertoires in COVID-19. TCRdb's copy holds only in-frame clones and misses some; the assay was immunoSEQ multiplex PCR. The sample shows 350,000 to 450,000 clones, 80% to 90% of them seen only once. Sequencing used peripheral blood. These receptors were taken from a man in his forties or fifties with acute or convalescent COVID-19.

This clone ranks as medium-sized. CDR3 sequence reads: CASSRGEAGVAFF. CDR3 nucleotide sequence: TGTGCCAGCAGCCGGGGGGAGGCAGGTGTAGCTTTCTTT. The rearrangement joins TRBV7-9 to TRBJ1-1; possible D gene TRBD1, 5 bases. The CDR3 sequence is 13 residues long. Trimming stripped 5 bases from V and 10 bases from J, with 17 bases between. Germline-derived CDR1 and CDR2 are SEHNR and FQNEAQ (reference sequence).

The rearrangement joins TRBV5-1 to TRBJ2-3; 7 bases fit TRBD1. The germline gives CDR1 SGHRS, CDR2 YFSETQ. J lost 1 base, V lost 0 bases, and 5 bases had no gene match. The CDR3 contains 16 residues. Here the CDR3 reads CASSLDGDSRTDTQYF. The CDR3, as DNA: TGCGCCAGCAGCTTGGACGGGGACAGTCGCACAGATACGCAGTATTTT.

In its sample, this clone was seen a few times. The chain couples TRBV28 to TRBJ1-1; unclear D gene. V lost 3 bases and J lost 4, with 12 bases in between. This CDR3 contains 14 residues. Germline assignment: CDR1 MDHEN and CDR2 SYDVKM. CDR3 sequence: CASSFGGDFTEAFF. The CDR3 nucleotides read TGTGCCAGCAGTTTCGGAGGAGATTTCACTGAAGCTTTCTTT.

The genes are TRBV7-3 and TRBJ2-5; 8 bases align to TRBD1. The V and J ends lost 3 bases and 7 bases, in that order; junction bases with no gene match: 7. This CDR3 is 14 amino acids long. CDR1 SGHTA and CDR2 FQGTGA come from the germline V gene. The CDR3 nucleotides are TGTGCCAGCAGCTTGGCAGGGGGCCGGGCGACCCAGTACTTC. It yields the protein CASSLAGGRATQYF.

This clone was counted once. This sequence joins TRBV5-5 and TRBJ1-4; D uncertain. V gave up 8 bases and J gave up 0 bases, with 11 bases separating them. The CDR3 has 14 amino acids. Germline V gene sequence: CDR1 SGHKS, CDR2 YYEKEE (reference sequence). CDR3 protein: CASSVQATNEKLFF. CDR3 in DNA: TGTGCCAGTTCAGTACAAGCAACTAATGAAAAACTGTTTTTT.

This clone was counted a single time. The genes are TRBV11-2 and TRBJ1-3; 9 positions agree with TRBD1. Trimming cost V 1 base and J 8 bases; bases outside gene matches: 15. Germline CDR1 and CDR2: SGHAT and FQNNGV. CDR3 length equals 18 residues. The CDR3 sequence is CASSLVHPGTGSLDTIYF. As DNA, the CDR3 is TGTGCCAGCAGCTTAGTTCATCCCGGGACAGGGTCTTTAGACACCATATATTTT.

Concerning this clone itself: In this CDR3 the conserved last residue, phenylalanine or tryptophan, is missing, so a read error is likely. It is unclear where the CDR3 begins or ends on the DNA, so no DNA is shown, and the CDR3 is as TCRdb lists it. The chain is built from TRBV11-2 and TRBJ2-7; the D call TRBD2 from the table was never checked on the DNA. The germline CDR1 and CDR2 sequences are SGHAT and FQNNGV. The CDR3 comprises 12 residues, both ends counted. The CDR3 loop is CASSLDSASPEI.

The chain links TRBV10-3 to TRBJ2-2; TRBD2 aligns across 8 bases. V shed 7 bases and J 2 bases; nucleotides not matched to a gene: 12. The CDR3 totals 17 residues. Germline V lookup: CDR1 ENHRY, CDR2 SYGVKD. The CDR3 is CAITSSIAGRNTGELFF. In DNA, the CDR3 is TGTGCCATCACATCGTCGATAGCGGGGAGAAACACCGGGGAGCTGTTTTTT.

This chain connects TRBV5-1 to TRBJ2-5, with 14 bases aligning to TRBD2. Germline V gene data show CDR1 as SGHRS and CDR2 as YFSETQ. CDR3 size: 17 residues. The junction had 11 bases not matched to a gene; V was cut back by 4 bases and J by 6 bases. The CDR3 nucleotides read TGCGCCAGCAGCCTACGACTAGCGGGAGGGTCGGGGAAGACCCAGTACTTC. Encoded protein: CASSLRLAGGSGKTQYF.

This clone was seen a few times. The chain recombines TRBV7-9 with TRBJ1-3; 7 bases are shared with TRBD1. CDR3 size: 12 residues. V was clipped by 4 bases and J by 9 bases; unmatched bases: 3. CDR1 is SEHNR and CDR2 is FQNEAQ in the germline V gene (reference sequence). CDR3 sequence (DNA): TGTGCCAGCAGCTCCCCAGGGGGCACCATATATTTT. This gives the protein CASSSPGGTIYF.

The rearrangement links TRBV7-9 to TRBJ1-2; TRBD1 is a possible D gene (5 bases). The CDR3 loop spans 16 amino acids. The V end lost 7 bases, the J end lost 1 base, and 19 bases lay between the germline ends. CDR1 is SEHNR and CDR2 is FQNEAQ in the germline V gene (reference sequence). CDR3 sequence: CASIQGQSRDNYGYTF. CDR3 coding DNA: TGTGCCAGCATTCAGGGTCAAAGTAGAGATAACTATGGCTACACCTTC.

About this clone: Other DNA sequences within the sample encode an identical CDR3. This rearrangement joins TRBV18 to TRBJ1-2, with 7 bases identical to TRBD1. The CDR3 covers 14 residues. The germline V gene encodes CDR1 KGHSH and CDR2 LQKENI. J lost 4 bases, V lost 3 bases, and 5 bases had no gene match. The CDR3 DNA reads as TGTGCCAGCTCACCCCGGGACAGCTCCTATGGCTACACCTTC. Protein sequence: CASSPRDSSYGYTF.

This rearrangement joins TRBV11-1 to TRBJ2-5; TRBD1 agrees at 8 bases. The ends lost 1 base at V and 2 bases at J; junction bases unmatched: 3. The CDR3 runs 15 residues. Looked up from germline, CDR1 is SGHAT and CDR2 is FQDESV (reference sequence). CDR3 DNA sequence: TGTGCCAGCAGCTTAGGGACAGGGAGGCAAGAGACCCAGTACTTC. It codes for CASSLGTGRQETQYF.

The V gene is TRBV18, the J gene TRBJ2-3; 7 bases fit TRBD1. V shed 3 bases and J 10 bases; nucleotides not matched to a gene: 13. The CDR3 contains 15 residues. In germline, CDR1 is KGHSH, CDR2 LQKENI. CDR3: CASSPPQRGTVSQYF. CDR3 DNA sequence: TGTGCCAGCTCACCGCCCCAAAGGGGGACAGTTTCGCAGTATTTT.